The TCR beta chain described here comes from a study of T cells in Graves' hyperthyroidism and ophthalmopathy. In the study overall: Peripheral blood was secured at the point of initial diagnosis, before any treatment.

PBMCs were derived from about 10 ml fresh peripheral blood. This clonotype was seen a handful of times. The V gene lost 0 bases and the J gene lost 8 bases, with 5 bases spanning the gap. Germline V lookup: CDR1 DFQATT, CDR2 SNEGSKA (reference sequence). This CDR3 has 12 amino acids. What was amplified from RNA transcripts were TCR beta CDR3 regions. The HTBI primer set drove a first-round RT-PCR of the TCR CDR3. A single record per CDR3 protein comes from TCRdb applying MiXCR to the multiplex PCR reads. The sample lists 500,000 to 650,000 distinct CDR3 sequences; 12% to 15% were seen once. This TCR derives from a woman aged 40 to 50 with Graves' hyperthyroidism. The specimen was blood. The V call is TRBV20-1, the J call TRBJ1-6; D is uncertain. The CDR3 protein is CSARDLDSPLHF. The DNA of the CDR3 is TGCAGTGCTAGAGATTTAGATTCACCCCTCCACTTT.